These 30 T cell receptor beta chains were sequenced from one sample in a study of early T cells in non-severe SARS-CoV-2 infection. TCRdb redid the calling of the 5' RACE reads with MiXCR, one entry per CDR3 protein. The sample includes about 64,000 distinct CDR3 sequences, approximately 10% of them seen just once. The sequencing here drew on whole blood, taken at baseline. Receptors originate from an adult who was a healthcare worker with PCR-confirmed SARS-CoV-2 infection or an uninfected control (not recorded which).

This clonotype has just one count. This CDR3 is missing its conserved last phenylalanine or tryptophan, likely due to a read error. This chain connects TRBV14 to TRBJ1-1, with D perhaps TRBD1 (5 bases). The V gene lost 5 bases and the J gene lost 4 bases, with 20 bases spanning the gap. The germline V gene has CDR1 SGHDN and CDR2 FVKESK. The CDR3 sequence is 16 residues long. The CDR3 DNA reads as TGTGCCAGCAGCTTACCTGCTGAGAGGGGTGGCACTGAAGCTTTCCTT. Translated, it gives CASSLPAERGGTEAFL.

The table lists this clonotype with a few counts. The chain carries TRBV5-1 and TRBJ1-2; 8 nucleotides agree with TRBD1. The V segment lost 4 bases and the J segment 5 bases; nucleotides outside the gene matches: 4. CDR1 and CDR2 from the germline V gene are SGHRS and YFSETQ. The CDR3 length is 13 residues. The CDR3 DNA reads TGCGCCAGCAGCATCAGGACAGGGTATGGCTACACCTTC. Encoded protein: CASSIRTGYGYTF.

This clonotype has a handful of counts. The chain links TRBV11-2 to TRBJ2-5; D not certain. CDR3 size: 16 residues. The germline V gene has CDR1 SGHAT and CDR2 FQNNGV. Trimming removed 7 bases at V and 5 bases at J, with 23 bases between. Here the CDR3 reads CASNSHLESVKETQYF. Written as DNA, the CDR3 is TGTGCCAGCAACTCTCACTTGGAGTCCGTGAAGGAGACCCAGTACTTC.

The sample holds many counts of this clonotype. The chain employs TRBV5-6 and TRBJ1-2, with 10 bases matching TRBD1. V was clipped by 0 bases and J by 7 bases; unmatched bases: 9. The CDR3 runs 16 residues. CDR1 is SGHDT, CDR2 YYEEEE, per germline. This CDR3 reads CASSLVPGQGNGGYTF. DNA of the CDR3: TGTGCCAGCAGCTTGGTGCCGGGACAGGGGAACGGTGGCTACACCTTC.

V usage is TRBV15 and J usage is TRBJ2-3, with D possibly matching TRBD1 (6 bases). The length of the CDR3 is 15 residues. Germline-derived CDR1 and CDR2 are LNHNV and YYDKDF (reference sequence). V was pared by 4 bases and J by 4 bases, with 15 bases between. CDR3 sequence (DNA): TGTGCCACCAGCAAGGACCGAGGGGGTTCAGATACGCAGTATTTT. Amino acids: CATSKDRGGSDTQYF. The full variable domain, completed using reference TRBV15 and TRBJ2-3, is DAMVIQNPRYQVTQFGKPVTLSCSQTLNHNVMYWYQQKSSQAPKLLFHYYDKDFNNEADTPDNFQSRRPNTSFCFLDIRSPGLGDTAMYLCATSKDRGGSDTQYFGPGTRLTVL.

V and J are TRBV7-3 and TRBJ2-3, with TRBD1 matching over 7 bases. Per germline, CDR1 SGHTA and CDR2 FQGTGA. After removal of 5 bases from V and 2 bases from J, the junction contained 4 bases not matched to a gene. The CDR3 contains 14 residues. In DNA, the CDR3 is TGTGCCAGCAGCCGGGGACAGAACACAGATACGCAGTATTTT. Translation: CASSRGQNTDTQYF.

This clonotype was seen a handful of times. The V and J genes are TRBV9 and TRBJ1-3, with D hard to call. The V end was cut by 3 bases, the J end by 4 bases, with 17 bases between. The length of the CDR3 is 16 residues. The germline V gene has CDR1 SGDLS and CDR2 YYNGEE. The CDR3 nucleotides read TGTGCCAGCAGCGCTATCCGACAAGGGCCGGGAAACACCATATATTTT. Amino acid sequence: CASSAIRQGPGNTIYF. The complete variable domain, with remaining parts taken from reference TRBV9 and TRBJ1-3, reads DSGVTQTPKHLITATGQRVTLRCSPRSGDLSVYWYQQSLDQGLQFLIQYYNGEERAKGNILERFSAQQFPDLHSELNLSSLELGDSALYFCASSAIRQGPGNTIYFGEGSWLTVV.

This clonotype was counted a few times. V is TRBV12-3 or TRBV12-4 and J is TRBJ1-5; TRBD1 is a possible D gene (5 bases). V was cut by 4 bases and J by 6 bases, with 22 bases left in between. The CDR3 totals 17 residues. CDR3 in amino acids: CASSSRGGALWPQPQHF. The DNA for the CDR3 is TGTGCCAGCAGTTCCCGGGGCGGGGCCCTCTGGCCTCAGCCCCAGCATTTT.

The gene calls are TRBV19 and TRBJ1-5; 8 positions match TRBD1. The CDR3 has 15 amino acids. Germline values: CDR1 LNHDA, CDR2 SQIVND (reference sequence). V dropped 7 bases and J dropped 7; count of bases not matched to a gene: 12. CDR3 nucleotide sequence: TGTGCCAGTAATGGGCAGGGGGCCCCGAGGCAGCCCCAGCATTTT. Its protein product is CASNGQGAPRQPQHF.

This chain uses TRBV6-5 with TRBJ1-1, with a tentative D call TRBD1 (5 bases). CDR1 is MNHEY and CDR2 is SVGAGI in the germline V gene. Trimming took off 3 bases at V and 4 bases at J, with 9 bases between the two ends. CDR3 length: 13 residues. The CDR3 DNA is TGTGCCAGCAGTTATAGGGGACGCACTGAAGCTTTCTTT. This encodes CASSYRGRTEAFF.

This chain connects TRBV20-1 to TRBJ2-7; 8 nucleotides match TRBD2. Germline values: CDR1 DFQATT, CDR2 SNEGSKA (reference sequence). The ends lost 1 base at V and 4 bases at J; junction bases unmatched: 3. This CDR3 has 13 residues. For the CDR3, the DNA is TGCAGTGCTAGAGGTCGGGGGGGGTACGAGCAGTACTTC. It yields the protein CSARGRGGYEQYF.

The chain uses TRBV12-3 or TRBV12-4 and TRBJ2-7, with 8 bases lining up with TRBD1. Trimming took 6 bases from V and 2 from J; bases not matched to a gene: 9. This CDR3 region has 15 residues. CDR3 DNA sequence: TGTGCCAGCAGCAGTTGGACAGGGATCCCCTACGAGCAGTACTTC. It specifies CASSSWTGIPYEQYF.

The chain recombines TRBV20-1 with TRBJ2-7; TRBD2 matches at 9 bases. This CDR3 comprises 14 residues. The trim removed 3 bases at V and 5 bases at J, leaving 8 bases unmatched. CDR1 is DFQATT, CDR2 SNEGSKA, per germline (reference sequence). The CDR3 DNA follows: TGCAGTGCTAGCTCACTAGCGGGTTGGGACGAGCAGTACTTC. It encodes CSASSLAGWDEQYF.

Ten or more counts support this clonotype. The gene calls are TRBV7-9 and TRBJ2-5; D perhaps matches TRBD2 (6 bases). Per the germline V gene, CDR1 is SEHNR and CDR2 is FQNEAQ (reference sequence). Deletions cut 5 bases from V and 1 base from J, with 14 bases between. The CDR3 consists of 15 residues. This chain's CDR3 is CASSHRTTTQETQYF. CDR3 bases: TGTGCCAGCAGCCACCGGACTACCACCCAAGAGACCCAGTACTTC.

As for this clonotype: A read error is possible here, since a much larger clone lies one base away. CDR3 residues: CASSRRTSNTGELLF. The CDR3 DNA sequence: TGTGCCAGCAGCCGCCGGACTTCCAACACCGGGGAGCTGTTATTT. This chain links TRBV7-8 with TRBJ2-2, with D possibly matching TRBD2 (5 bases). Germline CDR1 is SGHVS and CDR2 is FQNEAQ. The CDR3 totals 15 residues.

This clonotype was detected only a few times. This chain uses TRBV7-2 with TRBJ1-6; D may be TRBD1 (6 bases). Trimming took off 1 base at V and 6 bases at J, with 13 bases between the two ends. Germline CDR1 and CDR2: SGHTA and FQGNSA. The CDR3 extends over 16 amino acids. The CDR3 loop is CASSLETGAANSPLHF. CDR3 nucleotides: TGTGCCAGCAGCTTAGAGACGGGGGCTGCTAATTCACCCCTCCACTTT.

This chain uses TRBV12-3 or TRBV12-4 with TRBJ2-1, with D perhaps matching TRBD1 or TRBD2 (6 bases each). This CDR3 region has 13 residues. With 6 bases removed from V and 5 bases from J, the gap between germline ends came to 11 bases. The CDR3 DNA is TGTGCCAGCAGCCGCCGGGGGCACAATGAGCAGTTCTTC. As protein: CASSRRGHNEQFF.

Many counts were recorded for this clonotype. The J gene is TRBJ2-7, the V gene TRBV7-9; D is uncertain. There are 13 residues in the CDR3. The V gene's germline CDR1 is SEHNR and CDR2 FQNEAQ (reference sequence). V dropped 5 bases and J dropped 1 base, with 9 bases sitting between them. The CDR3 DNA sequence: TGTGCCAGCAGCCCTGTTACGTCCTACGAGCAGTACTTC. Its translation is CASSPVTSYEQYF.

This clonotype has a count of ten or more. The chain recombines TRBV7-9 with TRBJ2-2; unclear D gene. Looked up from germline, CDR1 is SEHNR and CDR2 is FQNEAQ (reference sequence). Trimming pared 1 base from V and 8 bases from J, leaving 11 bases between. CDR3 length equals 14 residues. In DNA, the CDR3 is TGTGCCAGCAGCTTAGTCGGTATATCTGGGGAGCTGTTTTTT. It translates to CASSLVGISGELFF.

The CDR3 coding sequence is TGTGCCAGCAGTCCAGGGACTAGCGGGGAAGGGTCAGATACGCAGTATTTT. Residues: CASSPGTSGEGSDTQYF. This chain connects TRBV12-3 or TRBV12-4 to TRBJ2-3; 13 positions match TRBD2. The CDR3 is made up of 17 amino acids. The J segment lost 4 bases and the V segment lost 5 bases, leaving 9 bases of the junction unmatched.

This clonotype was found a few times. The V gene is TRBV27, the J gene TRBJ2-1; 7 bases match TRBD1. The CDR3 runs to 15 residues. Trimming removed 7 bases from V and 4 bases from J; junction bases left unmatched: 10. Germline-derived CDR1 and CDR2 are MNHEY and SMNVEV (reference sequence). This chain's CDR3 is CASTVAGTAYNEQFF. In DNA form, the CDR3 reads TGTGCCAGCACCGTAGCCGGGACAGCTTACAATGAGCAGTTCTTC.

The chain joins TRBV11-2 to TRBJ2-5; 11 nucleotides align to TRBD2. Germline loops: CDR1 SGHAT, CDR2 FQNNGV. The V segment lost 5 bases and the J segment 1 base; nucleotides outside the gene matches: 3. This CDR3 is 15 amino acids long. CDR3 in amino acids: CASSLGTSGQETQYF. DNA of the CDR3: TGTGCCAGCAGCCTCGGGACTAGCGGCCAAGAGACCCAGTACTTC. Based on the CDR3 plus reference TRBV11-2 and TRBJ2-5, the full variable domain is EAGVAQSPRYKIIEKRQSVAFWCNPISGHATLYWYQQILGQGPKLLIQFQNNGVVDDSQLPKDRFSAERLKGVDSTLKIQPAKLEDSAVYLCASSLGTSGQETQYFGPGTRLLVL.

This clonotype turned up a few times. The rearrangement uses TRBV2 and TRBJ2-1; 9 bases are shared with TRBD2. Unmatched junction bases numbered 6, after V lost 5 bases and J lost 10 bases. This CDR3 has 13 residues. CDR1 SNHLY and CDR2 FYNNEI come from the germline V gene. The CDR3: CASSSGGSREQFF. The CDR3 region has the DNA TGTGCCAGCAGTAGCGGGGGGTCCCGGGAGCAGTTCTTC. The whole variable domain, filled in from reference TRBV2 and TRBJ2-1, reads EPEVTQTPSHQVTQMGQEVILRCVPISNHLYFYWYRQILGQKVEFLVSFYNNEISEKSEIFDDQFSVERPDGSNFTLKIRSTKLEDSAMYFCASSSGGSREQFFGPGTRLTVL.

The J gene is TRBJ2-1, the V gene TRBV5-1; D gene ambiguous. V was pared by 2 bases and J by 15 bases, with 6 bases between. The germline gives CDR1 SGHRS, CDR2 YFSETQ. CDR3 size: 9 residues. In nucleotides, the CDR3 is TGCGCCAGCAGCTTATGTGTGTTCTTC. Translated: CASSLCVFF.

This clonotype was seen many times. The chain has TRBV9 and TRBJ2-2; 13 bases agree with TRBD2. This CDR3 comprises 18 residues. CDR1 is SGDLS, CDR2 YYNGEE, per germline. The V and J ends lost 4 bases and 0 bases, in that order; junction bases with no gene match: 6. CDR3 DNA sequence: TGTGCCAGCAGCCCGCGACTAGCGGGGGGTTCGAACACCGGGGAGCTGTTTTTT. It codes for CASSPRLAGGSNTGELFF.

Only a few counts were recorded for this clonotype. V and J are TRBV5-1 and TRBJ2-3, with D tentatively TRBD1 or TRBD2 (5 bases each). CDR1 and CDR2 from the germline V gene are SGHRS and YFSETQ. There are 13 residues in the CDR3. The ends were cut back, 3 bases at V and 5 bases at J, with 10 bases in the middle. CDR3 nucleotides: TGCGCCAGCAGCTCCGGGGCACAAGATACGCAGTATTTT. This gives the protein CASSSGAQDTQYF.

A few counts support this clonotype. V is TRBV7-9 and J is TRBJ2-3; D remains unclear. The germline V and J ends were trimmed by 3 bases and 2 bases, with 9 bases remaining between them. Germline V gene sequence: CDR1 SEHNR, CDR2 FQNEAQ (reference sequence). The CDR3 loop spans 14 amino acids. CDR3 nucleotides: TGTGCCAGCAGCTTCGGGCGGCACACAGATACGCAGTATTTT. It codes for CASSFGRHTDTQYF.

This clonotype came up a few times. This chain uses TRBV7-9 with TRBJ1-2, with D perhaps TRBD1 (6 bases). V lost 5 bases, J lost 0 bases, and 13 bases lay in between. The CDR3 has 15 residues. Germline V gene sequence: CDR1 SEHNR, CDR2 FQNEAQ (reference sequence). In nucleotides, the CDR3 is TGTGCCAGCAGCCCTACAGGGAATTCTAACTATGGCTACACCTTC. Translating gives CASSPTGNSNYGYTF.

The chain recombines TRBV6-5 with TRBJ1-1, with TRBD1 identical over 11 bases. Germline V CDR1 and CDR2: MNHEY, SVGAGI. J was trimmed by 10 bases and V by 5 bases; bases with no gene match: 9. The CDR3 length is 14 residues. CDR3: CASSHGQGARIAFF. CDR3 coding DNA: TGTGCCAGCAGTCATGGACAGGGGGCAAGAATAGCTTTCTTT.

This clonotype has just a few counts. The junction shows a germline mismatch at one end, possibly a read error. The chain recombines TRBV28 with TRBJ2-3, with D possibly being TRBD1 or TRBD2 (5 bases each). The germline gives CDR1 MDHEN, CDR2 SYDVKM. The CDR3 consists of 13 residues. CDR3 sequence (DNA): TGTGCCAGCAGTTTGTACTCCGGGGCTCAGCCTAGTTTT. This translates into CASSLYSGAQPSF.